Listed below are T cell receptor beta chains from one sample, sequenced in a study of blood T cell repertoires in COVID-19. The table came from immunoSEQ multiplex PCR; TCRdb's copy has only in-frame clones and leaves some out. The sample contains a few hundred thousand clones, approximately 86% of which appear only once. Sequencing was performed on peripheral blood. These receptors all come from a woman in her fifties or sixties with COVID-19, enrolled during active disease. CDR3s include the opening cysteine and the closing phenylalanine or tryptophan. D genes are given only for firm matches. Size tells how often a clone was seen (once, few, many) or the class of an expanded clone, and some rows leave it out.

CASTNENRGEDEKLFF,TGTGCCAGCACTAACGAAAATCGGGGAGAGGATGAAAAACTGTTTTTT,TRBJ1-4,NA,NA,TRBV11-2
CASSYDGGGSLYF,TGTGCCAGCAGTTATGACGGAGGCGGCTCCCTATATTTT,TRBJ1-3,NA,NA,TRBV6-6
CASSILSWVGSEKLFF,TGTGCCAGCAGCATATTATCCTGGGTAGGGAGTGAAAAACTGTTTTTT,TRBJ1-4,NA,NA,TRBV9
CASSLWVGTGASNANEQFF,TGCGCCAGCAGCCTGTGGGTCGGGACAGGGGCCTCTAACGCCAATGAGCAGTTCTTC,TRBJ2-1,TRBD1,NA,TRBV5-1
CASSQAEVRTNEKLFF,TGCGCCAGCAGCCAAGCCGAGGTCAGAACTAATGAAAAACTGTTTTTT,TRBJ1-4,NA,NA,TRBV4-1
CASREYRVHNGYTF,TGTGCCAGCAGAGAATACAGGGTCCATAATGGCTACACCTTC,TRBJ1-2,NA,NA,TRBV2
CASREGAAYGYTF,TGTGCCAGCAGAGAGGGGGCTGCCTATGGCTACACCTTC,TRBJ1-2,TRBD1,NA,TRBV6-4
CSAETRGTGELFF,TGCAGCGCCGAAACTAGGGGGACCGGGGAGCTGTTTTTT,TRBJ2-2,NA,once,TRBV29-1
CASSPPGGKSGYTF,TGTGCCAGCAGCCCCCCGGGGGGGAAATCAGGCTACACCTTC,TRBJ1-2,NA,NA,TRBV7-6
CASSLSPRDRPYNEQFF,TGTGCCAGCAGTTTATCGCCGCGGGACAGACCCTACAATGAGCAGTTCTTC,TRBJ2-1,NA,NA,TRBV27
CASSQAPGQGRNTIYF,TGTGCCAGCAGCCAAGCTCCTGGACAGGGTAGAAACACCATATATTTT,TRBJ1-3,TRBD1,NA,TRBV3-1/TRBV3-2
CASSYLNDRGSEQFF,TGCGCCAGCAGCTATCTGAACGACAGGGGGAGTGAGCAGTTCTTC,TRBJ2-1,TRBD1,few,TRBV5-1
CASSLARADQETQYF,TGTGCCAGCAGCTTAGCGCGGGCAGACCAAGAGACCCAGTACTTC,TRBJ2-5,NA,once,TRBV7-2
CSANRVYEQYF,TGCAGTGCCAACAGGGTTTACGAGCAGTACTTC,TRBJ2-7,NA,NA,TRBV20-1
CASSQAGTEQFF,TGTGCCAGCAGCCAAGCTGGGACAGAGCAGTTCTTC,TRBJ2-1,NA,NA,TRBV3-1/TRBV3-2
CASSGTGVEQYF,TGCGCCAGCAGCGGGACAGGGGTTGAGCAGTACTTC,TRBJ2-7,TRBD1,NA,TRBV5-1
CAAKGGGLAEAFF,TGTGCCGCCAAGGGGGGGGGCTTAGCTGAAGCTTTCTTT,TRBJ1-1,NA,NA,TRBV10-3
CAISESTASGGEDDTQYF,TGTGCCATCAGTGAGTCGACGGCTAGCGGGGGGGAGGACGATACGCAGTATTTT,TRBJ2-3,TRBD2,NA,TRBV10-3
CAISEITGGNEKLFF,TGTGCCATCAGCGAGATAACAGGGGGAAATGAAAAACTGTTTTTT,TRBJ1-4,TRBD1,NA,TRBV10-3
CASSVYRVGETQYF,TGTGCCAGCAGTGTATACAGGGTTGGGGAGACCCAGTACTTC,TRBJ2-5,NA,NA,TRBV2
CASHTSAGGETQYF,TGTGCCAGCCATACTAGCGCGGGAGGAGAGACCCAGTACTTC,TRBJ2-5,TRBD2,NA,TRBV6-5
CASSYDRNTEAFF,TGTGCCAGCAGCTACGACAGGAACACTGAAGCTTTCTTT,TRBJ1-1,NA,NA,TRBV7-2
CATIVSGGVPKEQYF,TGTGCCACCATTGTTAGCGGGGGGGTACCGAAAGAGCAGTACTTC,TRBJ2-7,TRBD2,NA,TRBV5-6
CASSPDTDQPQHF,TGTGCCAGCAGCCCAGACACGGATCAGCCCCAGCATTTT,TRBJ1-5,NA,NA,TRBV7-2
CAISGTGVNEKLFF,TGTGCCATCAGTGGGACAGGGGTTAATGAAAAACTGTTTTTT,TRBJ1-4,TRBD1,NA,TRBV10-3
CASSNRDGNIQYF,TGTGCCAGCAGTAACAGGGATGGGAACATTCAGTACTTC,TRBJ2-4,NA,NA,TRBV6-2/TRBV6-3
CASNTLAGASGANVLTF,TGCGCCAGCAACACACTAGCGGGGGCCTCTGGGGCCAACGTCCTGACTTTC,TRBJ2-6,TRBD2,NA,TRBV5-1
CSAVTGSNYGYTF,TGCAGCGCCGTGACAGGCAGCAACTATGGCTACACCTTC,TRBJ1-2,NA,NA,TRBV29-1
CAWSYTGNTEAFF,TGTGCCTGGAGTTATACAGGGAACACTGAAGCTTTCTTT,TRBJ1-1,NA,NA,TRBV30
CASWTGGYTEAFF,TGTGCCAGCTGGACAGGGGGCTACACTGAAGCTTTCTTT,TRBJ1-1,TRBD1,NA,TRBV18
CASSLGEGLELFF,TGTGCCAGCAGCTTAGGAGAGGGCCTAGAGCTGTTTTTT,TRBJ1-4,NA,once,TRBV7-9
CASSGGRYEQYF,TGTGCCAGCAGCGGGGGGCGATACGAGCAGTACTTC,TRBJ2-7,NA,NA,TRBV6-5
CASSLAAGFSTDTQYF,TGTGCCAGCAGCTTAGCGGCGGGATTTAGCACAGATACGCAGTATTTT,TRBJ2-3,NA,NA,TRBV7-2
CASSGSQGQTDTGELFF,TGCGCCAGCAGCGGGTCACAGGGGCAGACGGACACCGGGGAGCTGTTTTTT,TRBJ2-2,TRBD1,NA,TRBV4-1
CASSSGTSGGAVGTQYF,TGTGCCAGCAGCTCTGGGACTAGCGGGGGGGCCGTAGGTACGCAGTATTTT,TRBJ2-3,TRBD2,NA,TRBV13
CASSVGGLNEKLFF,TGTGCCAGCAGCGTAGGGGGCCTTAATGAAAAACTGTTTTTT,TRBJ1-4,NA,NA,TRBV9
CASSYTQGLYAEAFF,TGCGCCAGCAGCTATACACAGGGTCTGTATGCTGAAGCTTTCTTT,TRBJ1-1,NA,NA,TRBV5-1
CASGPGQGTDTQYF,TGTGCTAGTGGTCCCGGACAGGGAACAGATACGCAGTATTTT,TRBJ2-3,TRBD1,once,TRBV12-5
CASSPPGGYYGYTF,TGTGCCAGCAGCCCCCCCGGGGGATACTATGGCTACACCTTC,TRBJ1-2,NA,NA,TRBV2
CASSTRSSQTQYF,TGTGCCAGTAGTACCCGGAGCAGCCAGACCCAGTACTTC,TRBJ2-5,NA,NA,TRBV19
CASSPLRGSSYNEQFF,TGTGCCAGCAGCCCCCTCCGGGGGAGCTCCTACAATGAGCAGTTCTTC,TRBJ2-1,NA,once,TRBV7-6
CASSLGTAQNF,TGTGCCAGCAGCTTAGGGACTGCTCAGAACTTC,TRBJ2-5,NA,NA,TRBV7-6
CASSECNYGYTF,TGTGCCAGCAGCGAGTGCAACTATGGCTACACCTTC,TRBJ1-2,NA,NA,TRBV3-1/TRBV3-2
CASRLSGALYNEQFF,TGTGCCAGTAGGCTTAGCGGGGCCCTCTACAATGAGCAGTTCTTC,TRBJ2-1,TRBD2,once,TRBV19
CAWGYNGYTF,TGTGCCTGGGGGTATAATGGCTACACCTTC,TRBJ1-2,NA,NA,TRBV30
CASSSAGGGDTEAFF,TGTGCCAGCAGCTCCGCGGGGGGGGGCGACACTGAAGCTTTCTTT,TRBJ1-1,NA,NA,TRBV6-2/TRBV6-3
CASSLGVQDTEAFF,TGTGCCAGCAGCTTGGGGGTACAGGACACTGAAGCTTTCTTT,TRBJ1-1,NA,NA,TRBV5-4
CASAGQYDEKLFF,TGTGCCAGTGCAGGGCAGTACGATGAAAAACTGTTTTTT,TRBJ1-4,NA,NA,TRBV19
CASSPGIMNTEAFF,TGCGCCAGCAGCCCGGGGATAATGAACACTGAAGCTTTCTTT,TRBJ1-1,NA,NA,TRBV4-3
CASGPGTGMRNTIYF,TGTGCCAGCGGGCCCGGGACAGGGATGAGAAACACCATATATTTT,TRBJ1-3,TRBD1,NA,TRBV6-6
CASSQDHPLFLDTEAFF,TGTGCCAGCAGCCAAGATCACCCACTTTTTCTGGACACTGAAGCTTTCTTT,TRBJ1-1,NA,NA,TRBV14
CASRWTGGTEAFF,TGCGCCAGCAGGTGGACAGGGGGCACTGAAGCTTTCTTT,TRBJ1-1,TRBD1,few,TRBV5-1
CASKASEAYEQYF,TGTGCCAGCAAGGCTAGCGAAGCCTACGAGCAGTACTTC,TRBJ2-7,NA,NA,TRBV2
CASSPPKTSGHNEQFF,TGTGCCAGCTCACCACCGAAGACTAGCGGACACAATGAGCAGTTCTTC,TRBJ2-1,TRBD2,NA,TRBV18
CASSLVSRGVQETQYF,TGTGCCAGCAGCTTAGTCAGCCGGGGGGTCCAAGAGACCCAGTACTTC,TRBJ2-5,TRBD2,NA,TRBV7-6
CASSQVGTGNYEQYF,TGCGCCAGCAGCCAAGTGGGTACAGGGAACTACGAGCAGTACTTC,TRBJ2-7,NA,once,TRBV4-1
CASSWASFNYGYTF,TGTGCCAGCAGCTGGGCCTCCTTTAACTATGGCTACACCTTC,TRBJ1-2,NA,NA,TRBV7-9
CASSYLASGEGGELFF,TGTGCCAGCAGTTACTTGGCTAGCGGGGAGGGCGGGGAGCTGTTTTTT,TRBJ2-2,TRBD2,NA,TRBV6-5
CASSERGGKAYNEQFF,TGTGCCAGCAGCGAGCGGGGAGGGAAGGCCTACAATGAGCAGTTCTTC,TRBJ2-1,TRBD2,NA,TRBV7-9
CASSRQGRDSSNQPQHF,TGTGCCAGCAGCCGGCAGGGACGGGACTCAAGTAATCAGCCCCAGCATTTT,TRBJ1-5,NA,NA,TRBV13